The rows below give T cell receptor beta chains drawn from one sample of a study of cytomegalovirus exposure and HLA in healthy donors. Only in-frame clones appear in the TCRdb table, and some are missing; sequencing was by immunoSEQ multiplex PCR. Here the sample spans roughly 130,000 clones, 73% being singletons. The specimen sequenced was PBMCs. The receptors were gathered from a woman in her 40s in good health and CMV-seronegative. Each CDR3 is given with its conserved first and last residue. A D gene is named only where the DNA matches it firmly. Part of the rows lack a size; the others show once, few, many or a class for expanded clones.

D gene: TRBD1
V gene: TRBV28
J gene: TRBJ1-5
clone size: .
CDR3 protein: CASSLGQGGQPQHF
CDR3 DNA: TGTGCCAGCAGTCTAGGACAGGGTGGACAGCCCCAGCATTTT

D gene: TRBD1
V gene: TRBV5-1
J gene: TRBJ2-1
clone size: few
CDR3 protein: CASSKTGDDNEQFF
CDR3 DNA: TGCGCCAGCTCCAAGACAGGGGACGACAATGAGCAGTTCTTC

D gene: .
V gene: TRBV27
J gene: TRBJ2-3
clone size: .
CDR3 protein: CASSSWTGVEVDTQYF
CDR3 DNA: TGTGCCAGCAGCTCCTGGACTGGGGTTGAGGTGGATACGCAGTATTTT

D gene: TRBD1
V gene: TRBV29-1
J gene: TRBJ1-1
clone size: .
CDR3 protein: CSVGQGRSDTEAFF
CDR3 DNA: TGCAGCGTGGGACAGGGCCGATCGGACACTGAAGCTTTCTTT

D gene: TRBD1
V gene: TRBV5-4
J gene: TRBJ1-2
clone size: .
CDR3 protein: CASSLFDRDGGYTF
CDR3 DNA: TGTGCCAGCAGCTTGTTCGACAGGGACGGTGGCTACACCTTC

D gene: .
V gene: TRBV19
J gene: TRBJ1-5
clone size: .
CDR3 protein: CASSIQIAVNQPQHF
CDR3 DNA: TGTGCCAGTAGTATACAGATAGCCGTAAATCAGCCCCAGCATTTT

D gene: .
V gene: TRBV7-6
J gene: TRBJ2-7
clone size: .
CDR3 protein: CASSPRQKTYEQYF
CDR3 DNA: TGTGCCAGCAGCCCTAGACAGAAGACCTACGAGCAGTACTTC

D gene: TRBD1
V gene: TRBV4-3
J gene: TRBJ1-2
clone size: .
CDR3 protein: CASSHADRDGGYTF
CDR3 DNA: TGCGCCAGCAGCCACGCCGACAGGGATGGTGGCTACACCTTC

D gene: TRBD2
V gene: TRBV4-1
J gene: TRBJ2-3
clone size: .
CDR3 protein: CASSPRGARVGDTQYF
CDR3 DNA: TGCGCCAGCAGCCCGCGGGGGGCCCGAGTAGGAGATACGCAGTATTTT

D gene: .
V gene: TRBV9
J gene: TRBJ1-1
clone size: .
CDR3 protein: CASSVVRGNTEAFF
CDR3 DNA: TGTGCCAGCAGCGTAGTTCGAGGGAACACTGAAGCTTTCTTT

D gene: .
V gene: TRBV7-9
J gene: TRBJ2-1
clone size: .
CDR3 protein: CSSSREFFEQFF
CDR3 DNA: TGTTCCAGCAGCCGGGAGTTTTTTGAGCAGTTCTTC

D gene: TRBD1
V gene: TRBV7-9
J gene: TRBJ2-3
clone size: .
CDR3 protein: CASSGGTGFFVFEDTQYF
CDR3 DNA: TGTGCCAGCAGCGGGGGGACAGGGTTTTTTGTTTTCGAAGATACGCAGTATTTT

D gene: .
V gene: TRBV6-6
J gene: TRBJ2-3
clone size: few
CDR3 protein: CASSYVLDTQYF
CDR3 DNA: TGTGCCAGCAGTTACGTACTGGATACGCAGTATTTT

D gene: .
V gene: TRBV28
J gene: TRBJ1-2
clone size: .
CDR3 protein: CASGQSESYGYTF
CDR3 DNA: TGTGCCAGTGGACAGTCAGAATCCTATGGCTACACCTTC

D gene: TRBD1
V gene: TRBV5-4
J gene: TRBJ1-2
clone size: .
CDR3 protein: CASSPGQGNYGYTF
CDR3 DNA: TGTGCCAGCAGCCCCGGACAGGGTAACTATGGCTACACCTTC

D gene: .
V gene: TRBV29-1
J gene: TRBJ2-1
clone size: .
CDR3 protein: CSVGSTSYNEQFF
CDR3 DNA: TGCAGCGTTGGGTCTACCTCCTACAATGAGCAGTTCTTC

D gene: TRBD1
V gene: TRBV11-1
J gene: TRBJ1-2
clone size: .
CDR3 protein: CASSFGQGAGYGYTF
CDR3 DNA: TGTGCCAGCAGCTTCGGACAGGGGGCAGGTTATGGCTACACCTTC

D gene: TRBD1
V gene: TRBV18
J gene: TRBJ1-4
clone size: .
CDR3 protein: CASSPMGQGEAQLFF
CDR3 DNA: TGTGCCAGCTCACCGATGGGGCAGGGGGAAGCGCAGCTGTTTTTT

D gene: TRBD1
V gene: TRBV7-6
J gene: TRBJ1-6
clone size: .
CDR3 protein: CASSPDLGGGSPLHF
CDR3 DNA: TGTGCCAGCAGCCCCGACTTAGGGGGCGGTTCACCCCTCCACTTT

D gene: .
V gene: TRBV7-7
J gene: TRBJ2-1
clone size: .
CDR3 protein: CASSLGLRFIDEQFF
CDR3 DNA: TGTGCTAGCAGCTTGGGGCTAAGGTTTATCGATGAGCAGTTCTTC

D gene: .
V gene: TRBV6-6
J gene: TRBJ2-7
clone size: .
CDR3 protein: CASSYIGDYEQYF
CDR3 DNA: TGTGCCAGCAGTTACATAGGGGACTACGAGCAGTACTTC

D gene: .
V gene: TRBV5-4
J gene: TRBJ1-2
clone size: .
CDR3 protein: CASSTDREQGYTF
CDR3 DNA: TGTGCCAGCAGCACGGACCGGGAACAAGGCTACACCTTC

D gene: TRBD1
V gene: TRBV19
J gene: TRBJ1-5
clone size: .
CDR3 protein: CASSIGPGGGNQPQHF
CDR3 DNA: TGTGCCAGTAGTATAGGTCCAGGGGGTGGCAATCAGCCCCAGCATTTT

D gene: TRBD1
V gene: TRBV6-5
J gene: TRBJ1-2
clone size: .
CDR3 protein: CASSLGQGSGYTF
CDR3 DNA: TGTGCCAGCAGTTTGGGACAGGGGTCTGGCTACACCTTC

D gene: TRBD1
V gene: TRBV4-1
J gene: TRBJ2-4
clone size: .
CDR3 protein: CASSLGTVAKNIQYF
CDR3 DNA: TGCGCCAGCAGCCTTGGGACAGTAGCCAAAAACATTCAGTACTTC

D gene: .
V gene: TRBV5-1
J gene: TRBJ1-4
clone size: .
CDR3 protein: CASSLDRVNEKLFF
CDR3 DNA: TGCGCCAGCAGCTTGGACAGGGTTAATGAAAAACTGTTTTTT

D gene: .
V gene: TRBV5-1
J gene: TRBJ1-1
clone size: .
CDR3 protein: CASRTAGEENTEAFF
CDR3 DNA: TGCGCCAGCAGAACCGCAGGGGAAGAGAACACTGAAGCTTTCTTT

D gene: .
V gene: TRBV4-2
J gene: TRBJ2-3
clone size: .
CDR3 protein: CASSQEYFTDTQYF
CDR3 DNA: TGTGCCAGCAGCCAAGAATACTTCACAGATACGCAGTATTTT

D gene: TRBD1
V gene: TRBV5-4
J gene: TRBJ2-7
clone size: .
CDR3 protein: CASSDRGRGPDEQYF
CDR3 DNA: TGTGCCAGCAGTGACAGGGGGCGAGGACCAGACGAGCAGTACTTC

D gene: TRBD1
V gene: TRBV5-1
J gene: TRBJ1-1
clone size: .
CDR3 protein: CASSLDRGGRTEAFF
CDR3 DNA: TGCGCCAGCAGCCTGGACAGGGGGGGGAGGACTGAAGCTTTCTTT

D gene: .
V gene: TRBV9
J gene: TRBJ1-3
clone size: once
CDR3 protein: CASSVGPEAGNTIYF
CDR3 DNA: TGTGCCAGCAGCGTAGGGCCGGAGGCGGGAAACACCATATATTTT

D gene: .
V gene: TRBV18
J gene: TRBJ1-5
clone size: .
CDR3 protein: CASSQKGKQGINQPQHF
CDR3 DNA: TGTGCCAGCTCACAAAAGGGGAAGCAGGGTATTAATCAGCCCCAGCATTTT

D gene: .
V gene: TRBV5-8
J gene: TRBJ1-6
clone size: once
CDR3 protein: CASSLVASPLHF
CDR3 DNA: TGTGCCAGCAGCTTGGTGGCTTCACCCCTCCACTTT

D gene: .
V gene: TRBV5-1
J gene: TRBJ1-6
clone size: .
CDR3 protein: CASSLTPDSRNSPLHF
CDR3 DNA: TGCGCCAGCAGCTTGACCCCGGACAGCAGAAATTCACCCCTCCACTTT

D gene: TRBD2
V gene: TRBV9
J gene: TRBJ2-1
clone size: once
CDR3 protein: CASSVGGGSPHYNEQFF
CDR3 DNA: TGTGCCAGCAGCGTTGGCGGGGGGTCCCCCCACTACAATGAGCAGTTCTTC

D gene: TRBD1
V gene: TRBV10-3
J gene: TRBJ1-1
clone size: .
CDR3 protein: CAINRDRGSTEAFF
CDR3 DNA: TGTGCCATCAACCGGGACAGGGGTAGCACTGAAGCTTTCTTT

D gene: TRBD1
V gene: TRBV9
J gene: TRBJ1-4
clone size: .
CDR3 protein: CASSVGDRGRTNEKLFF
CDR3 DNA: TGTGCCAGCAGCGTAGGGGACAGGGGGCGAACTAATGAAAAACTGTTTTTT

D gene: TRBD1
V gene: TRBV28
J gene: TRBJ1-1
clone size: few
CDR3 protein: CASSSYRGPLNTEAFF
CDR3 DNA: TGTGCCAGCAGTTCCTACAGGGGCCCATTGAACACTGAAGCTTTCTTT

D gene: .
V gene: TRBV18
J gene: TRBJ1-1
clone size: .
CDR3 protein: CASSPRRLPPGEAFF
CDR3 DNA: TGTGCCAGCTCACCACGGCGCCTCCCTCCGGGTGAAGCTTTCTTT

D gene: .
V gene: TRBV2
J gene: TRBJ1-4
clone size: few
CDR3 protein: CASSELRRGEKLFF
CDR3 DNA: TGTGCCAGCAGTGAATTGAGGCGGGGGGAAAAACTGTTTTTT

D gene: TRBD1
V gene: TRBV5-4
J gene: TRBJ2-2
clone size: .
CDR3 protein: CASSSPGQGFTGELFF
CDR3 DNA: TGTGCCAGCAGCTCCCCGGGACAGGGGTTCACCGGGGAGCTGTTTTTT

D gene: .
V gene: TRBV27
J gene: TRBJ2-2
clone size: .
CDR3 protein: CASSKGLLNTGELFF
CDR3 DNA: TGTGCCAGCAGTAAAGGACTGCTTAACACCGGGGAGCTGTTTTTT

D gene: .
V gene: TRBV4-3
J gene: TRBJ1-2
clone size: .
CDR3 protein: CASSQLSQEDFTYGYTF
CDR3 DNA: TGCGCCAGCAGCCAACTTTCCCAAGAGGACTTTACCTATGGCTACACCTTC

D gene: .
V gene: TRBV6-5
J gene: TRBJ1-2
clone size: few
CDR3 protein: CASSYSSARVDYGYTF
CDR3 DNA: TGTGCCAGCAGTTACTCGTCAGCCCGGGTCGACTATGGCTACACCTTC

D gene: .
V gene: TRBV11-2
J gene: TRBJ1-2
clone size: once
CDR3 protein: CASSSWRTATRGYTF
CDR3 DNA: TGTGCCAGCAGCTCCTGGAGGACGGCTACTCGCGGCTACACCTTC

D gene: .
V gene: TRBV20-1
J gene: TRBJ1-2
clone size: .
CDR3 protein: CSASHDGYTF
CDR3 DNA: TGCAGTGCTAGCCATGATGGCTACACCTTC

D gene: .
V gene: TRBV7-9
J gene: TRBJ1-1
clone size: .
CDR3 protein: CASSPRLGMNTEAFF
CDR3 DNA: TGTGCCAGCAGTCCGAGATTGGGCATGAACACTGAAGCTTTCTTT

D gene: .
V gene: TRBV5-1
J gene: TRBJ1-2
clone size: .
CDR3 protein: CASSLDSGYRGYTF
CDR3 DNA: TGCGCCAGCAGCTTGGATTCGGGTTACCGAGGCTACACCTTC

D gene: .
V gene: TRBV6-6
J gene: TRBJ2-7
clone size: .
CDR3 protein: CASSLGGREQYF
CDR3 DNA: TGTGCCAGCAGCCTGGGGGGGCGGGAGCAGTACTTC

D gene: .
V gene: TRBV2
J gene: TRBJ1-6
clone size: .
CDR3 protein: CASTRASNSPLHF
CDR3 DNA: TGTGCCAGCACGAGGGCGTCGAATTCACCCCTCCACTTT

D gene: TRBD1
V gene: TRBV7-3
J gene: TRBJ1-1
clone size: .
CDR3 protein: CASSRQGGNTEAFF
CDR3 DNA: TGTGCCAGCAGCCGACAGGGTGGGAACACTGAAGCTTTCTTT